These T cell receptor beta chains were read from a single sample in a study of blood T cell repertoires in COVID-19. Method: immunoSEQ multiplex PCR; TCRdb's copy keeps in-frame clones and lacks some. The table has 40,000 or so clones, about 85% seen once; the top ten hold over 1.5%. The specimen sequenced was peripheral blood. These receptors were collected from a man in his 60s with COVID-19, enrolled during active disease. The CDR3 runs from the conserved cysteine through the conserved F or W. The order of the fields is clone size, V gene, D gene, J gene, CDR3 protein, CDR3 DNA. The D gene is left open where the match is weak. Rows give clone size only sometimes, using once, few, many, or a class for an expanded clone.

clone_size: once; v_call: TRBV3-1/TRBV3-2; d_call: -; j_call: TRBJ1-2; cdr3_aa: CASSHNPRDGYTF; cdr3_nt: TGTGCCAGCAGCCACAATCCCCGGGATGGCTACACCTTC
clone_size: -; v_call: TRBV5-1; d_call: TRBD1; j_call: TRBJ2-7; cdr3_aa: CASSWGTASYEQYF; cdr3_nt: TGCGCCAGCAGCTGGGGGACAGCCTCCTACGAGCAGTACTTC
clone_size: -; v_call: TRBV6-5; d_call: -; j_call: TRBJ2-3; cdr3_aa: CASSYRVADTQYF; cdr3_nt: TGTGCCAGCAGTTACCGGGTGGCCGATACGCAGTATTTT
clone_size: -; v_call: TRBV7-9; d_call: TRBD1; j_call: TRBJ1-1; cdr3_aa: CASSSGQTMNTEAFF; cdr3_nt: TGTGCCAGCAGCTCGGGACAGACCATGAACACTGAAGCTTTCTTT
clone_size: few; v_call: TRBV6-2/TRBV6-3; d_call: TRBD1; j_call: TRBJ1-1; cdr3_aa: CASSWTGMNTEAFF; cdr3_nt: TGTGCCAGCAGTTGGACAGGCATGAACACTGAAGCTTTCTTT
clone_size: -; v_call: TRBV2; d_call: -; j_call: TRBJ1-6; cdr3_aa: CASSEDRAPLHF; cdr3_nt: TGTGCCAGCAGTGAAGACCGCGCGCCCCTCCACTTT
clone_size: -; v_call: TRBV3-1/TRBV3-2; d_call: TRBD2; j_call: TRBJ2-5; cdr3_aa: CASSPGVAGEAETQYF; cdr3_nt: TGTGCCAGCAGCCCCGGGGTAGCGGGAGAGGCGGAGACCCAGTACTTC
clone_size: -; v_call: TRBV27; d_call: -; j_call: TRBJ1-6; cdr3_aa: CASRPTAGVNSPLHF; cdr3_nt: TGTGCCAGCAGGCCGACCGCAGGGGTGAATTCACCCCTCCACTTT
clone_size: -; v_call: TRBV19; d_call: TRBD2; j_call: TRBJ2-4; cdr3_aa: CASRLAGGSKNIQYF; cdr3_nt: TGTGCCAGTAGGCTAGCGGGTGGGTCCAAAAACATTCAGTACTTC
clone_size: -; v_call: TRBV28; d_call: TRBD1; j_call: TRBJ1-2; cdr3_aa: CASSFTLKLGGEGDGYTF; cdr3_nt: TGTGCCAGCAGTTTTACCCTAAAACTAGGGGGCGAGGGAGATGGCTACACCTTC
clone_size: once; v_call: TRBV7-9; d_call: -; j_call: TRBJ1-2; cdr3_aa: CASSLAGIDSYGYTF; cdr3_nt: TGTGCCAGCAGCTTAGCGGGGATAGACAGCTATGGCTACACCTTC
clone_size: -; v_call: TRBV3-1/TRBV3-2; d_call: -; j_call: TRBJ2-1; cdr3_aa: CASSPQIEGTPFF; cdr3_nt: TGTGCCAGCAGCCCCCAAATTGAGGGAACACCGTTCTTC
clone_size: -; v_call: TRBV19; d_call: -; j_call: TRBJ2-1; cdr3_aa: CATALRVDNEQFF; cdr3_nt: TGTGCCACCGCCCTCCGGGTAGACAATGAGCAGTTCTTC